This entry features one T cell receptor (beta chain) sequence. The target antigen is unknown. This CDR3 spans 15 amino acids. The germline V and J ends were trimmed by 2 bases and 3 bases, with 10 bases remaining between them. CDR1 and CDR2 from the germline V gene are MGHDK and SYGVNS. The sample comes from a study of cytomegalovirus exposure and HLA in healthy donors. Study-wide results and caveats: Earlier results showed most TCR beta V segments being productive about 90% or about 30% of the time. The study flagged fewer than 200 TCR beta chains as cytomegalovirus-associated.

PCR involved 60 Vbeta and 13 Jbeta primers. Profiling relied on immunoSEQ multiplex PCR, and the TCRdb table lists in-frame clones only, not all of them. The sample has roughly 110,000 clones; roughly 82% are singletons. The clonotype originates from a man aged 50 or older in good health and CMV-seronegative. V usage is TRBV25-1 and J usage is TRBJ2-2; tentative D call: TRBD1 (6 bases). Sequenced material: PBMCs. As DNA, the CDR3 is TGTGCCAGCAGTGAAGGACAGCGGTACACCGGGGAGCTGTTTTTT. Encoded protein: CASSEGQRYTGELFF. The full variable domain, rest sourced from reference TRBV25-1 and TRBJ2-2, is EADIYQTPRYLVIGTGKKITLECSQTMGHDKMYWYQQDPGMELHLIHYSYGVNSTEKGDLSSESTVSRIRTEHFPLTLESARPSHTSQYLCASSEGQRYTGELFFGEGSRLTVL.